The 27 T cell receptor beta chains reported below all come from one sample, sequenced in a study of OX40 agonist ivuxolimab in advanced cancers. The table came from immunoSEQ multiplex PCR; TCRdb's copy has only in-frame clones and leaves some out. Here the sample spans some 100,000 clones, 92% being singletons. The sample was CD4+ or CD8+ T cells sorted from blood, taken in a trial of the OX40 agonist ivuxolimab. Receptor source: an adult with an advanced solid tumor such as melanoma, head and neck, liver or kidney cancer.

The chain joins TRBV9 to TRBJ2-1, with TRBD1 matching 9 bases. Looked up from germline, CDR1 is SGDLS and CDR2 is YYNGEE. The CDR3 runs 15 residues. V was clipped by 0 bases and J by 5 bases; unmatched bases: 3. CDR3 DNA: TGTGCCAGCAGCGTAGATGGGACAGGGAACAATGAGCAGTTCTTC. Protein product: CASSVDGTGNNEQFF.

The J gene is TRBJ2-7, the V gene TRBV11-2; D could derive from TRBD1 or TRBD2 (5 bases each). The CDR3 extends over 14 amino acids. CDR1 and CDR2 (germline): SGHAT, FQNNGV. V was clipped by 1 base and J by 2 bases, with 9 bases between them. The CDR3 spells CASSLGGGPYEQYF. As DNA, the CDR3 is TGTGCCAGCAGCTTAGGGGGCGGGCCCTACGAGCAGTACTTC.

A note on this clone: In the same sample, other DNA sequences code for this CDR3. The rearrangement uses TRBV9 and TRBJ2-1, with D possibly being TRBD2 (5 bases). V lost 0 bases and J 6 bases, leaving 13 bases between the germline ends. CDR1 and CDR2 from the germline V gene are SGDLS and YYNGEE. CDR3 size: 15 residues. This CDR3 is CASSVGTPLFNEQFF. CDR3 nucleotides: TGTGCCAGCAGCGTAGGGACTCCGCTTTTCAATGAGCAGTTCTTC.

This clone was seen once. The chain combines TRBV19 with TRBJ2-7, with a tentative D call TRBD1 (5 bases). The CDR3 is made up of 14 amino acids. CDR1 is LNHDA, CDR2 SQIVND, per germline (reference sequence). V lost 5 bases to trimming and J lost 2 bases, with 13 bases between them. CDR3 sequence reads: CASSLQDGPYEQYF. The CDR3 DNA reads as TGTGCCAGTAGTCTACAGGACGGACCCTACGAGCAGTACTTC.

V gene TRBV27 combines with J gene TRBJ2-7, with unresolved D. The CDR3 contains 15 residues. Germline loops: CDR1 MNHEY, CDR2 SMNVEV (reference sequence). The ends were cut back, 2 bases at V and 6 bases at J, with 17 bases in the middle. The DNA of the CDR3 is TGTGCCAGCAGTTTACAAGGTCCCCTCTTATCCGAGCAGTACTTC. The encoded protein is CASSLQGPLLSEQYF.

The chain employs TRBV28 and TRBJ2-1; D might be TRBD1 or TRBD2, each matching 5 bases. Between the trimmed V and J ends, which lost 4 bases and 5 bases, there was a span of 12 bases. In germline, CDR1 is MDHEN, CDR2 SYDVKM. This CDR3 has 14 residues. The CDR3 loop is CASSSRDDDNEQFF. The CDR3 DNA reads TGTGCCAGCAGTTCCCGGGACGATGACAATGAGCAGTTCTTC.

The chain uses TRBV5-6 and TRBJ2-2; D remains ambiguous. Per germline, CDR1 SGHDT and CDR2 YYEEEE. CDR3 length equals 13 residues. V was shortened by 2 bases and J by 5 bases, with 7 bases between the two germline ends. The CDR3 DNA reads as TGTGCCAGCAGCTTCCCAGGTACCGGGGAGCTGTTTTTT. Encoded protein: CASSFPGTGELFF.

J is TRBJ2-2 and V is TRBV7-6; D remains ambiguous. CDR3 length equals 19 residues. The germline V and J ends were trimmed by 1 base and 2 bases, with 20 bases remaining between them. From germline, CDR1 is SGHVS and CDR2 FNYEAQ. This chain's CDR3 is CASSLVRVPIPLNTGELFF. For the CDR3, the DNA is TGTGCCAGCAGCTTAGTCAGAGTGCCTATACCCCTCAACACCGGGGAGCTGTTTTTT.

This clone was counted once. The CDR3 region is CASNSRGEQYF. The CDR3 nucleotides read TGTGCCAGCAATAGCAGGGGCGAGCAGTACTTC. The V call is TRBV28, the J call TRBJ2-7, with D tentatively TRBD1 (6 bases). Germline lookup yields CDR1 MDHEN and CDR2 SYDVKM. The CDR3 loop spans 11 amino acids. V lost 7 bases to trimming and J lost 6 bases, with 10 bases between them.

This chain connects TRBV14 to TRBJ2-1, with D perhaps TRBD2 (5 bases). V dropped 5 bases and J dropped 4 bases, with 15 bases sitting between them. Germline-derived CDR1 and CDR2 are SGHDN and FVKESK. The CDR3 length is 15 residues. CDR3 in DNA: TGTGCCAGCAGCTCTAGGGAGTTGTTGTACAATGAGCAGTTCTTC. Translation: CASSSRELLYNEQFF.

V usage is TRBV14 and J usage is TRBJ1-2, with D unresolved. This CDR3 spans 13 amino acids. The V end was cut by 1 base, the J end by 8 bases, with 11 bases between. Germline V gives CDR1 SGHDN, CDR2 FVKESK. The CDR3 nucleotides are TGTGCCAGCAGCCAAGGTGTAGGTTGGGGCTACACCTTC. Protein sequence: CASSQGVGWGYTF.

The chain recombines TRBV27 with TRBJ2-1, with 12 bases fitting TRBD2. The CDR3 contains 18 residues. CDR1 and CDR2 from the germline V gene are MNHEY and SMNVEV (reference sequence). Trimming cost V 5 bases and J 8 bases; bases outside gene matches: 16. CDR3 coding DNA: TGTGCCAGCAGTCCGACCCGAGCCCGGACTAGCGGGGTCTATGAGCAGTTCTTC. This encodes CASSPTRARTSGVYEQFF.

J is TRBJ1-2 and V is TRBV9; possible D gene TRBD1, 5 bases. CDR1 is SGDLS, CDR2 YYNGEE, per germline. V lost 0 bases and J lost 3, with 15 bases in between. CDR3 length: 16 amino acids. This CDR3 is CASSVGEAGQHYGYTF. In nucleotides, the CDR3 is TGTGCCAGCAGCGTAGGGGAGGCCGGACAACACTATGGCTACACCTTC. The variable domain in full, completed from reference TRBV9 and TRBJ1-2, reads DSGVTQTPKHLITATGQRVTLRCSPRSGDLSVYWYQQSLDQGLQFLIQYYNGEERAKGNILERFSAQQFPDLHSELNLSSLELGDSALYFCASSVGEAGQHYGYTFGSGTRLTVV.

The chain joins TRBV27 to TRBJ2-5; TRBD1 might be the D (6 bases). The CDR3 consists of 12 residues. Germline CDR1 reads MNHEY; CDR2 reads SMNVEV (reference sequence). The ends were cut back, 7 bases at V and 1 base at J, with 7 bases in the middle. CDR3 sequence (DNA): TGTGCCAGCAAGGACAGCCAAGAGACCCAGTACTTC. As protein: CASKDSQETQYF.

This sequence joins TRBV4-1 and TRBJ2-5; tentatively, D is TRBD1 or TRBD2 (5 bases each). The CDR3 runs 16 residues. The germline CDR1 and CDR2 sequences are MGHRA and YSYEKL. The V gene lost 2 bases and the J gene lost 1 base, with 14 bases spanning the gap. The chain's CDR3 is CASSQKYLGTQETQYF. In nucleotides, the CDR3 is TGCGCCAGCAGCCAAAAGTACCTCGGGACCCAAGAGACCCAGTACTTC.

The chain carries TRBV6-1 and TRBJ1-5; D unresolved. Trimming pared 1 base from V and 5 bases from J, leaving 9 bases between. This CDR3 spans 14 amino acids. Germline V lookup: CDR1 MNHNS, CDR2 SASEGT. The CDR3 spells CASSEGSGDQPQHF. The CDR3 DNA reads TGTGCCAGCAGTGAAGGTTCTGGGGATCAGCCCCAGCATTTT.

This chain links TRBV5-1 with TRBJ2-7; 10 bases align to TRBD2. Germline-derived CDR1 and CDR2 are SGHRS and YFSETQ. The CDR3 consists of 16 residues. The junction had 8 bases not matched to a gene; V was cut back by 4 bases and J by 1 base. The CDR3 nucleotides read TGCGCCAGCAGCCCCAGACTAGCGGGCGGGTCCTACGAGCAGTACTTC. This translates into CASSPRLAGGSYEQYF.

The chain joins TRBV2 to TRBJ1-5, with 9 nucleotides matching TRBD1. CDR3 size: 15 residues. Trimming cost V 6 bases and J 2 bases; bases outside gene matches: 5. Germline loops: CDR1 SNHLY, CDR2 FYNNEI. The CDR3 is CASRVDRGGNQPQHF. CDR3 DNA: TGTGCCAGCAGGGTGGACAGGGGCGGCAATCAGCCCCAGCATTTT.

The chain has TRBV13 and TRBJ2-5; no definite D call. The CDR3 consists of 15 residues. Germline CDR1 PRHDT, CDR2 FYEKMQ (reference sequence). Trimming cost V 3 bases and J 1 base, with 12 bases left between them. CDR3 amino acids: CASSFGQDRQETQYF. In DNA, the CDR3 is TGTGCCAGCAGCTTCGGGCAAGACCGCCAAGAGACCCAGTACTTC.

CDR3 DNA: TGTGCCAGCAGCTTAGCGGTGGTCGGCGGGGGGGCTTACAATGAGCAGTTCTTC. This translates into CASSLAVVGGGAYNEQFF. The chain joins TRBV7-2 to TRBJ2-1, with 9 positions matching TRBD2. The CDR3 has 18 residues. V was pared by 0 bases and J by 4 bases, with 10 bases of the junction left unmatched. Per germline, CDR1 SGHTA and CDR2 FQGNSA.

The J gene is TRBJ2-7, the V gene TRBV19; 7 nucleotides align to TRBD1. This CDR3 is built from 13 residues. V trimming: 5 bases; J trimming: 2 bases; junction bases outside the gene matches: 3. The germline CDR1 and CDR2 sequences are LNHDA and SQIVND (reference sequence). CDR3 loop: CASSEGQTYEQYF. CDR3 nucleotides: TGTGCCAGTAGTGAGGGACAGACCTACGAGCAGTACTTC.

J is TRBJ2-3 and V is TRBV6-5, with a possible D match to TRBD1 (6 bases). Deletions cut 6 bases from V and 2 bases from J, with 15 bases between. CDR1 and CDR2 (germline): MNHEY, SVGAGI. The CDR3 is made up of 15 amino acids. The CDR3, as DNA: TGTGCCAGCAGGCCTGGGACATCTAACACAGATACGCAGTATTTT. Its protein product is CASRPGTSNTDTQYF.

The chain carries TRBV12-5 and TRBJ1-1; D is possibly TRBD1 (5 bases). The CDR3 length is 14 residues. Per germline, CDR1 LGHNT and CDR2 FRNRAP. V was pared by 1 base and J by 0 bases, with 6 bases between. CDR3 DNA: TGTGCTAGTGGTTTGGGACAGTTGAACACTGAAGCTTTCTTT. Protein sequence: CASGLGQLNTEAFF.

CDR3 loop: CASSQIQGNVEAFF. DNA of the CDR3: TGCGCCAGCAGCCAAATACAGGGGAATGTTGAAGCTTTCTTT. The rearrangement links TRBV4-1 to TRBJ1-1; 7 bases map to TRBD1. With V trimmed by 2 bases and J by 7 bases, 7 bases remained unmatched. The CDR3 sequence is 14 residues long. Per germline, CDR1 MGHRA and CDR2 YSYEKL.

This rearrangement joins TRBV10-3 to TRBJ1-4; 9 bases fit TRBD1. V shed 1 base and J 8 bases; nucleotides not matched to a gene: 5. CDR1 and CDR2 (germline): ENHRY, SYGVKD. The CDR3 contains 15 residues. The CDR3 here is CAISELDRGSEKLFF. For the CDR3, the DNA is TGTGCCATCAGTGAGTTGGACAGGGGAAGCGAAAAACTGTTTTTT.

V usage is TRBV14 and J usage is TRBJ2-5; D is ambiguous. This CDR3 has 14 residues. Deletions cut 1 base from V and 4 bases from J, with 10 bases between. CDR1 SGHDN and CDR2 FVKESK come from the germline V gene. CDR3: CASSQVHGAETQYF. DNA of the CDR3: TGTGCCAGCAGCCAAGTTCACGGAGCAGAGACCCAGTACTTC.

The genes are TRBV4-1 and TRBJ2-5, with D possibly matching TRBD1 (5 bases). The CDR3 covers 17 residues. V lost 1 base and J lost 1, with 16 bases in between. CDR1 is MGHRA, CDR2 YSYEKL, per germline. DNA of the CDR3: TGCGCCAGCAGCCAAGTTGGCAGGGCCCAAACCCAAGAGACCCAGTACTTC. Its protein is CASSQVGRAQTQETQYF.